This T cell receptor beta chain was obtained from a study of CD8 T cells in Susac syndrome (dated by TCRdb to the late 2010s). Some background on the complete study: Of the Susac syndrome patients who were sequenced, roughly 8 were in clinical remission while more than five had clinically active disease. The study used repertoire sequencing to test whether antigen drove CD8+ T cell activation and differentiation in Susac syndrome. At blood withdrawal, Susac syndrome patients were therapy-naive, treated with corticosteroids (with IVIg additionally given to some), or treated with IVIg alone. What the research found in general, with its limitations: The number of individuals in the TCR sequencing and HLA analysis was acknowledged as relatively small. The CD4+ T cell repertoire of patients with Susac syndrome showed no detectable clonal expansion.

Comments on this clonotype: Its specific antigen is unknown. Within one base of it there is no much larger clone, and no base qualities were kept.

RNA was extracted with the RNeasy kit and 0.5 to 1 ug was reverse transcribed using random hexamers. The immunoSEQ multiplex PCR assay, which covers 54 Vbeta and 13 Jbeta segments, was used to amplify TCR beta CDR3 regions. Bias from PCR amplification was corrected by using a synthetic template baseline for primer optimization and for computational correction. In the authors' own workflow: Reads were annotated to V, D and J genes per IMGT and analyzed with immunoSEQ Analyzer, keeping only productive sequences. Clonality was calculated as one minus the Shannon entropy normalized by log2 of the number of productive unique sequences. Public and private clones were assessed among the 100 most prevalent clones of each patient and control. Susac-specific clones were defined as absent from healthy and MS cohorts, 850 to 1,300 published viral clones and other ImmuneACCESS disease sequences. Using fastp trimming at Q25 and MiXCR clonotype assembly, TCRdb reanalyzed the public sequencing data and kept in-frame beta chains. Each entry merges the rows of one CDR3 protein and shows their most common DNA and genes. The V and J calls here are based on TCRdb, not the publication. The sample table holds some 160,000 distinct CDR3 sequences, of which 90% to 95% were seen once. The top ten hold roughly 0.12% of the sample.

Peripheral blood CD8+ and CD4+ T cells from healthy donors, Susac syndrome patients and multiple sclerosis patients were profiled using high-throughput TCR beta sequencing. Susac syndrome patients met recently defined diagnostic criteria for definite or probable disease. CD8+ TEMRA cells were enriched by FACS, while bulk CD8+ and CD4+ T cells were purified by magnetic negative isolation. Blood was drawn into EDTA tubes, processed within 24 hours, and PBMCs were isolated by density gradient centrifugation. PBMCs intended for TCR sequencing were cryopreserved in liquid nitrogen and thawed later in a water bath at 37 degrees C. The sorted or isolated CD4+, CD8+ and CD8+ TEMRA cells reached a purity of at least 90%. The sequence derives from a human donor with Susac syndrome. The sequenced material came from CD4+ T cells from PBMCs.

The CDR3 region: CASSVGQKNSPLHF. The DNA sequence reads TGTGCCAGCAGCGTAGGGCAGAAAAATTCACCCCTCCACTTT. The chain links TRBV9 with TRBJ1-6; no D gene call is confident. Trimming removed 0 bases from V and 7 bases from J, leaving 8 bases between the germline ends. From cysteine to phenylalanine, the CDR3 is 14 amino acids long. Here the CDR3 DNA is all that survives: 42 bases in frame from base 1. As encoded in the germline V gene, CDR1 is SGDLS while CDR2 is YYNGEE.